This T cell receptor beta chain is from a study of immune evolution from preneoplasia to lung adenocarcinoma. Study results and caveats: Normal lung had highest clonality; later lesions appeared denser, more diverse. Normal lung had the highest top T cell clone frequencies. T cell clonality was higher in KRAS-mutant than EGFR-mutant or wild-type nodules.

This table comes from immunoSEQ multiplex PCR, and its TCRdb copy is limited to in-frame clones, with some not included. The data show about 5,600 clones, around 79% seen once. The CDR3 has 13 residues. Trimming cost V 5 bases and J 5 bases, with 12 bases left between them. The germline V gene has CDR1 SGHTA and CDR2 FQGNSA. Two lung cancer pathologists independently confirmed each histologic diagnosis. Details on this clone: Its matching antigen is unknown.

The chain combines TRBV7-2 with TRBJ2-5; tentatively, D is TRBD1 or TRBD2 (6 bases each). Sequenced sample: FFPE lung adenocarcinoma in situ tissue. The sequence was obtained from a person aged 55-80 years with lung adenocarcinoma. The CDR3 coding sequence is TGTGCCAGCAGCAGGGGGGTGGGGGAGACCCAGTACTTC. Protein product: CASSRGVGETQYF.